Sequencing of this TCR beta chain was carried out in a study of cytotoxic CD8 clonotypes in ibrutinib-treated CLL. Overall study findings and caveats: Starting clonality was above that of age-matched healthy donors and tracked circulating CD8+ T-cell counts. Clonality increased at ibrutinib response and stayed stable in sustained remission. At progression, however, it fell back toward baseline.

The CDR3 has 12 amino acids. V gave up 4 bases and J gave up 5 bases, with 10 bases separating them. Germline CDR1 and CDR2: SGHRS and YFSETQ. Details on this clone: The antigen is undetermined.

Repertoires were generated with immunoSEQ multiplex PCR, while TCRdb's copy carries only in-frame clones and drops some. The table includes some 47,000 clones, roughly 63% detected once. The receptor's source is a human donor with chronic lymphocytic leukemia. The chain joins TRBV5-1 to TRBJ2-7, with D possibly being TRBD2 (5 bases). The sequences come from PBMCs, collected after 24 months of ibrutinib treatment. The CDR3 sequence: CASSQPGDEQYF. In nucleotides, the CDR3 is TGCGCCAGCAGCCAACCCGGGGACGAGCAGTACTTC.